Presented here are 22 T cell receptor beta chains from one specimen sequenced in a study of T cell responses to AZD1222 COVID-19 vaccine. Profiling relied on immunoSEQ multiplex PCR, and the TCRdb table lists in-frame clones only, not all of them. There are tens of thousands of clones in the sample; 85% to 90% occur only once, and 6% to 7.5% lies in the top ten. Source: peripheral blood, taken 28 days after the second AZD1222 dose. The source is an adult who received the AZD1222 COVID-19 vaccine.

V usage is TRBV10-3 and J usage is TRBJ1-2; D possibly corresponds to TRBD1 (6 bases). In germline, CDR1 is ENHRY, CDR2 SYGVKD. The CDR3 totals 14 residues. V lost 6 bases, J lost 3 bases, and 14 bases lay in between. The CDR3 nucleotides read TGTGCCATCAGGAAACAGGGAACCGACTATGGCTACACCTTC. Translation gives CAIRKQGTDYGYTF.

The V gene is TRBV19, the J gene TRBJ2-1, with 8 bases that match TRBD1. The CDR3 contains 15 residues. Germline CDR1 and CDR2: LNHDA and SQIVND (reference sequence). V lost 5 bases, J lost 3 bases, and 6 bases stayed unmatched. CDR3 sequence (DNA): TGTGCCAGTAGTCGACAGGGGAACCACTACAATGAGCAGTTCTTC. It yields the protein CASSRQGNHYNEQFF. Full variable domain (remainder filled in from reference TRBV19 and TRBJ2-1): DGGITQSPKYLFRKEGQNVTLSCEQNLNHDAMYWYRQDPGQGLRLIYYSQIVNDFQKGDIAEGYSVSREKKESFPLTVTSAQKNPTAFYLCASSRQGNHYNEQFFGPGTRLTVL.

V and J are TRBV28 and TRBJ2-5, with 13 bases matching TRBD2. CDR1 MDHEN and CDR2 SYDVKM come from the germline V gene. V lost 5 bases, J lost 3 bases, and 3 bases stayed unmatched. There are 15 residues in the CDR3. CDR3 in amino acids: CASSTSGGVKETQYF. CDR3 nucleotide sequence: TGTGCCAGCAGTACTAGCGGGGGGGTAAAAGAGACCCAGTACTTC.

The chain uses TRBV10-2 and TRBJ1-2; 9 nucleotides match TRBD1. The CDR3 runs 15 residues. Germline V gives CDR1 WSHSY, CDR2 SAAADI. With 3 bases clipped from V and 4 bases from J, the junction kept 6 bases outside the gene matches. The CDR3 reads CASSETEQGAYGYTF. CDR3 bases: TGCGCCAGCAGTGAAACCGAACAGGGGGCCTATGGCTACACCTTC.

The J gene is TRBJ1-6, the V gene TRBV9; no definite D call. The germline V gene encodes CDR1 SGDLS and CDR2 YYNGEE. The CDR3 length is 15 residues. V lost 0 bases, J lost 4 bases, and 8 bases lay in between. The CDR3 DNA reads TGTGCCAGCAGCGTAGGATCAGGATATAATTCACCCCTCCACTTT. As protein: CASSVGSGYNSPLHF. Drawing the rest from reference TRBV9 and TRBJ1-6, the complete variable domain is DSGVTQTPKHLITATGQRVTLRCSPRSGDLSVYWYQQSLDQGLQFLIQYYNGEERAKGNILERFSAQQFPDLHSELNLSSLELGDSALYFCASSVGSGYNSPLHFGNGTRLTVT.

Written as DNA, the CDR3 is TGCGCCAGCAGCTTGGGGGACAGTCGGAATCAGCCCCAGCATTTT. Its protein is CASSLGDSRNQPQHF. The chain is built from TRBV5-1 and TRBJ1-5; 7 positions match TRBD1. The germline gives CDR1 SGHRS, CDR2 YFSETQ. The CDR3 covers 15 residues. The J segment lost 4 bases and the V segment lost 0 bases, leaving 4 bases of the junction unmatched.

The chain joins TRBV6-5 to TRBJ1-1, with 10 bases matching TRBD1. CDR3 length: 13 residues. V trimming: 5 bases; J trimming: 11 bases; junction bases outside the gene matches: 8. CDR1 is MNHEY, CDR2 SVGAGI, per germline. The CDR3 protein is CASSMDRGEVAFF. CDR3 in DNA: TGTGCCAGCAGTATGGACAGGGGGGAGGTGGCTTTCTTT.

The chain recombines TRBV19 with TRBJ2-1; TRBD2 agrees at 7 bases. The CDR3 consists of 15 residues. V was clipped by 5 bases and J by 0 bases; unmatched bases: 4. Germline V lookup: CDR1 LNHDA, CDR2 SQIVND (reference sequence). This CDR3 is CASSPLASSYNEQFF. CDR3 DNA sequence: TGTGCCAGTAGTCCACTAGCGTCCTCCTACAATGAGCAGTTCTTC.

V gene TRBV6-6 combines with J gene TRBJ2-7, with TRBD1 identical over 8 bases. CDR1 is MNHNY and CDR2 is SVGAGI in the germline V gene (reference sequence). CDR3 size: 13 residues. The V and J ends lost 7 bases and 6 bases, in that order; junction bases with no gene match: 8. Here the CDR3 DNA reads TGTGCCAGCACCTCAGGGGGCAGGGGCGAGCAGTACTTC. It codes for CASTSGGRGEQYF.

This sequence joins TRBV6-5 and TRBJ2-7; 10 nucleotides match TRBD1. The V gene's germline CDR1 is MNHEY and CDR2 SVGAGI. This CDR3 spans 14 amino acids. Trimming removed 4 bases from V and 6 bases from J; junction bases left unmatched: 6. CDR3 in amino acids: CASSSSGTGVEQYF. The CDR3 DNA reads TGTGCCAGCAGTTCCTCCGGGACAGGGGTCGAGCAGTACTTC.

The count of this clone is one. V gene TRBV6-5 combines with J gene TRBJ1-1; D not resolved. Deletions cut 6 bases from V and 4 bases from J, with 12 bases between. The CDR3 is 13 residues long. Germline values: CDR1 MNHEY, CDR2 SVGAGI. In DNA, the CDR3 is TGTGCCAGCAGGAGCGGGGTCGGCACTGAAGCTTTCTTT. It is translated as CASRSGVGTEAFF.

The chain combines TRBV11-2 with TRBJ1-1, with 7 bases matching TRBD1. With 6 bases clipped from V and 3 bases from J, the junction kept 13 bases outside the gene matches. CDR3 length equals 16 residues. In germline, CDR1 is SGHAT, CDR2 FQNNGV. CDR3 amino acids: CASRLLTGARDTEAFF. The CDR3 nucleotides read TGTGCCAGCAGGTTACTAACAGGGGCGAGGGACACTGAAGCTTTCTTT. The full variable domain, its missing parts supplied by reference TRBV11-2 and TRBJ1-1, is EAGVAQSPRYKIIEKRQSVAFWCNPISGHATLYWYQQILGQGPKLLIQFQNNGVVDDSQLPKDRFSAERLKGVDSTLKIQPAKLEDSAVYLCASRLLTGARDTEAFFGQGTRLTVV.

The chain recombines TRBV6-4 with TRBJ1-6, with D possibly matching TRBD1 (6 bases). V was pared by 4 bases and J by 4 bases, with 8 bases between. The CDR3 consists of 14 residues. Germline V gene sequence: CDR1 MRHNA, CDR2 SNTAGT. The CDR3 sequence is CASSGTGYNSPLHF. In DNA form, the CDR3 reads TGTGCCAGCAGTGGAACAGGGTATAATTCACCCCTCCACTTT.

This clone occurred once. The chain recombines TRBV29-1 with TRBJ2-3; D possibly matches TRBD1 or TRBD2 (6 bases each). The germline V gene has CDR1 SQVTM and CDR2 ANQGSEA. The CDR3 loop spans 12 amino acids. The ends were cut back, 6 bases at V and 3 bases at J, with 10 bases in the middle. The CDR3: CSVRGRTDTQYF. The CDR3 DNA reads as TGCAGCGTCCGGGGGCGGACAGATACGCAGTATTTT.

The chain couples TRBV7-2 to TRBJ2-1, with TRBD2 matching over 13 bases. V lost 4 bases, J lost 7 bases, and 7 bases stayed unmatched. This CDR3 spans 16 amino acids. The germline V gene encodes CDR1 SGHTA and CDR2 FQGNSA. CDR3 in DNA: TGTGCCAGCAGCTCCCGGACTAGCGGGAGAGGGAATGAGCAGTTCTTC. Translating it yields CASSSRTSGRGNEQFF.

The chain uses TRBV6-2 or TRBV6-3 and TRBJ2-5; 11 positions agree with TRBD2. The CDR3 is made up of 16 amino acids. V dropped 5 bases and J dropped 5; count of bases not matched to a gene: 10. CDR1 is MNHEY and CDR2 is SVGEGT in the germline V gene. For the CDR3, the DNA is TGTGCCAGCAGTCCCGTTAGCGGGAGGGCCGGCGAGACCCAGTACTTC. It yields the protein CASSPVSGRAGETQYF.

This clone has only one observation. This same CDR3 is encoded by further DNA sequences in the sample. The chain is built from TRBV25-1 and TRBJ2-5; 7 positions match TRBD1. The CDR3 is made up of 14 amino acids. The germline V gene has CDR1 MGHDK and CDR2 SYGVNS. J was trimmed by 5 bases and V by 2 bases; bases with no gene match: 5. DNA of the CDR3: TGTGCCAGCAGTGAACGCCAGGGGGTGGAGACCCAGTACTTC. The encoded protein is CASSERQGVETQYF.

CDR3 amino acids: CASTTDGINYGYTF. Written as DNA, the CDR3 is TGTGCCAGCACCACGGACGGAATTAACTATGGCTACACCTTC. The chain couples TRBV6-5 to TRBJ1-2, with unresolved D. The V end lost 7 bases, the J end lost 1 base, and 13 bases lay between the germline ends. Per the germline V gene, CDR1 is MNHEY and CDR2 is SVGAGI. CDR3 size: 14 residues.

This clone appeared a single time. The V call is TRBV25-1, the J call TRBJ1-6, with 10 bases identical to TRBD1. CDR3 length: 15 amino acids. The germline V gene encodes CDR1 MGHDK and CDR2 SYGVNS. V dropped 6 bases and J dropped 8; count of bases not matched to a gene: 7. For the CDR3, the DNA is TGTGCCAGCAGCCCCCGACAGGGGGCTGATTCACCCCTCCACTTT. Protein product: CASSPRQGADSPLHF.

The V gene is TRBV27, the J gene TRBJ1-2; 9 bases fit TRBD1. Germline V lookup: CDR1 MNHEY, CDR2 SMNVEV (reference sequence). The CDR3 has 14 amino acids. J lost 4 bases, V lost 5 bases, and 5 bases had no gene match. CDR3 amino acids: CASSPGQGTYGYTF. CDR3 bases: TGTGCCAGCAGTCCCGGACAGGGGACCTATGGCTACACCTTC.

This sequence joins TRBV7-9 and TRBJ2-7, with D possibly being TRBD1 or TRBD2 (5 bases each). This CDR3 spans 15 amino acids. CDR1 is SEHNR and CDR2 is FQNEAQ in the germline V gene (reference sequence). Trimming left V 1 base short and J 0 bases short, with 10 bases between. The CDR3 loop is CASSLGDGSSYEQYF. In DNA form, the CDR3 reads TGTGCCAGCAGCTTAGGGGACGGAAGCTCCTACGAGCAGTACTTC.

V is TRBV25-1 and J is TRBJ2-3, with TRBD2 identical over 8 bases. From germline, CDR1 is MGHDK and CDR2 SYGVNS. The CDR3 length is 17 residues. V lost 6 bases to trimming and J lost 2 bases; unmatched junction nucleotides: 13. DNA of the CDR3: TGTGCCAGCAGCCTTCGGGGGGCGGGAGGCTACACAGATACGCAGTATTTT. As protein: CASSLRGAGGYTDTQYF.